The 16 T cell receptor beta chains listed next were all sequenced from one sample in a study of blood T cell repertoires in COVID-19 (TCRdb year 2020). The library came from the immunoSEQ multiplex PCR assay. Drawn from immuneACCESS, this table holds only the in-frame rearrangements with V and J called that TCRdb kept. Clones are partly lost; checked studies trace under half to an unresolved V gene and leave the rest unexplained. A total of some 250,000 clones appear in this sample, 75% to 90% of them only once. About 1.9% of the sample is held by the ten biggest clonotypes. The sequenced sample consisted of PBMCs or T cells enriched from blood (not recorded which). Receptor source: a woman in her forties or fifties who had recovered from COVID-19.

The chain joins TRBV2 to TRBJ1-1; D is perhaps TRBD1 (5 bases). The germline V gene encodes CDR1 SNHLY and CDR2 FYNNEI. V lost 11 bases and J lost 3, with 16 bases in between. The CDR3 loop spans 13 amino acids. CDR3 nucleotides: TGTGCCGGGGGGGGACTCGGAGACACTGAAGCTTTCTTT. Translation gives CAGGGLGDTEAFF.

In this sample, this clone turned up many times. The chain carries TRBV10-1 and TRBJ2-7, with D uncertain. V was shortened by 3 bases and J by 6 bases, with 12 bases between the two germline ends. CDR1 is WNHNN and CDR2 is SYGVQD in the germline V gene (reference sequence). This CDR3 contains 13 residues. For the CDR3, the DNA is TGCGCCAGCAGTGATCCTACCGTCTCCGAGCAGTACTTC. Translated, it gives CASSDPTVSEQYF.

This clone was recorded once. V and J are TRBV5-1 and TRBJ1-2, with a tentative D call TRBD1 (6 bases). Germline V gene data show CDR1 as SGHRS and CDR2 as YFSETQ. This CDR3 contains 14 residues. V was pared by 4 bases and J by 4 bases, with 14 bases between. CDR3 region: CASSPGTGFYGYTF. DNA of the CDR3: TGCGCCAGCAGCCCGGGAACAGGGTTCTATGGCTACACCTTC.

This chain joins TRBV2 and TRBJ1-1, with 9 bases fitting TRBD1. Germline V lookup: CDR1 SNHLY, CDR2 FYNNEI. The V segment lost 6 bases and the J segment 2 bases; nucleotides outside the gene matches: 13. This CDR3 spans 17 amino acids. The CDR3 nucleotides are TGTGCCAGCAGGGTTCCGACAGGGGGAGTCCCCAACACTGAAGCTTTCTTT. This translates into CASRVPTGGVPNTEAFF.

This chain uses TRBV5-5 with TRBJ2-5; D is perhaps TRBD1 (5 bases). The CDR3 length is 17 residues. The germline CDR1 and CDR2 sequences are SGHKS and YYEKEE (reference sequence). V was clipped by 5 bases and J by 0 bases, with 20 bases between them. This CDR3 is CASSPLQALPNQETQYF. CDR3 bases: TGTGCCAGCAGTCCCTTACAGGCTCTTCCTAACCAAGAGACCCAGTACTTC.

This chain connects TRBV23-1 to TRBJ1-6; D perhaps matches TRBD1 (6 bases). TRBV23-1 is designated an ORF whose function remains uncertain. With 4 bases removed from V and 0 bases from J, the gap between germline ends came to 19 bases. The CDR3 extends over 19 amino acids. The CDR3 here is CASSLHREGLGSYNSPLHF. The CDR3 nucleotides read TGCGCCAGCAGTCTCCACAGGGAAGGTCTGGGCTCCTATAATTCACCCCTCCACTTT.

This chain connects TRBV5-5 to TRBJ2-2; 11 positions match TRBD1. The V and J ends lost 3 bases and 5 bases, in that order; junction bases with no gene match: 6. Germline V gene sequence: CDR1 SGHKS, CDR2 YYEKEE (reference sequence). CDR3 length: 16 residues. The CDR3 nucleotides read TGTGCCAGCAGCTCTAGGACAGGGGGCTGGACCGGGGAGCTGTTTTTT. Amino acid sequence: CASSSRTGGWTGELFF. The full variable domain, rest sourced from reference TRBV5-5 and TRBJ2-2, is DAGVTQSPTHLIKTRGQQVTLRCSPISGHKSVSWYQQVLGQGPQFIFQYYEKEERGRGNFPDRFSARQFPNYSSELNVNALLLGDSALYLCASSSRTGGWTGELFFGEGSRLTVL.

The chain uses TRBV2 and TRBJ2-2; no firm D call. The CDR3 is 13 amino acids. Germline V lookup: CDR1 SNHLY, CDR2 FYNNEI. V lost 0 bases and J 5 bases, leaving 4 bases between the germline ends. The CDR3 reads CASSEAETGELFF. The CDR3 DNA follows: TGTGCCAGCAGTGAAGCGGAGACCGGGGAGCTGTTTTTT.

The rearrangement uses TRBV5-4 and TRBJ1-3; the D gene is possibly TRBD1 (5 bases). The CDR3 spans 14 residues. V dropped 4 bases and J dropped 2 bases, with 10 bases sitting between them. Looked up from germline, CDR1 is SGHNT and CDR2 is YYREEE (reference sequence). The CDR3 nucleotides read TGTGCCAGCAGCCCCGGGGGGGCTGGAAACACCATATATTTT. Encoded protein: CASSPGGAGNTIYF.

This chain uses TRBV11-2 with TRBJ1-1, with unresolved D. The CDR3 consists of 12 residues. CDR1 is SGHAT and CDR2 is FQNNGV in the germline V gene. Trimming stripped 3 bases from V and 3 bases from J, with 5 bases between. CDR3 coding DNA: TGTGCCAGCAGCTTGAGGGACACTGAAGCTTTCTTT. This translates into CASSLRDTEAFF.

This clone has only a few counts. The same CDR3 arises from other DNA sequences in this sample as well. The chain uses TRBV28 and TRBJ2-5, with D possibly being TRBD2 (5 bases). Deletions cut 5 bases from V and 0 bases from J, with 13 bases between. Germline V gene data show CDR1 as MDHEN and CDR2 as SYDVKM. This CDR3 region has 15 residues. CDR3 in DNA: TGTGCCAGCAGTCTCTTGACCGGGAACCAAGAGACCCAGTACTTC. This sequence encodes CASSLLTGNQETQYF.

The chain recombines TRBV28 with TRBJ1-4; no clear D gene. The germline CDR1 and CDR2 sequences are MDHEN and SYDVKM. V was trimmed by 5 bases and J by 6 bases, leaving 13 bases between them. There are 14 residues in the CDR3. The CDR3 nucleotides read TGTGCCAGCAGTGCCGGGAGGGAGGATGAAAAACTGTTTTTT. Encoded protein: CASSAGREDEKLFF.

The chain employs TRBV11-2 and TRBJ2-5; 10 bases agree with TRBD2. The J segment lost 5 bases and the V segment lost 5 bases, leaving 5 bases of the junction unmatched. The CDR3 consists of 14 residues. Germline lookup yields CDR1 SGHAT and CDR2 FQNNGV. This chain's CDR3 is CASSPSGSLETQYF. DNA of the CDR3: TGTGCCAGCAGCCCTAGCGGGAGTTTGGAGACCCAGTACTTC.

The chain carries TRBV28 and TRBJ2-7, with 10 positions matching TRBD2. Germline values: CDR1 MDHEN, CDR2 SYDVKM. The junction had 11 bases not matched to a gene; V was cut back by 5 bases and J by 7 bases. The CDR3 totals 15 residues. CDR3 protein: CASSTLAGSPDEQYF. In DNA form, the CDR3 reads TGTGCCAGCAGTACACTAGCGGGATCCCCGGATGAGCAGTACTTC.

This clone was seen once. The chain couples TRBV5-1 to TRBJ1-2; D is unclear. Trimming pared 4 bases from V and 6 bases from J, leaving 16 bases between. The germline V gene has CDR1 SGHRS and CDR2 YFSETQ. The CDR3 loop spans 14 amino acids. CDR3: CASSPGIPGDGYTF. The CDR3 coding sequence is TGCGCCAGCAGCCCCGGGATCCCCGGGGATGGCTACACCTTC.

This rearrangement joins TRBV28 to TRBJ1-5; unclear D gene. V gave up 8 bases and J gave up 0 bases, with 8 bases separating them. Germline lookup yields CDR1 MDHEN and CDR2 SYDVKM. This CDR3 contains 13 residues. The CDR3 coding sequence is TGTGCCAGCGAAGCGGATAGCAATCAGCCCCAGCATTTT. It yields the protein CASEADSNQPQHF. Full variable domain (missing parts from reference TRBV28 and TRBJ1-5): DVKVTQSSRYLVKRTGEKVFLECVQDMDHENMFWYRQDPGLGLRLIYFSYDVKMKEKGDIPEGYSVSREKKERFSLILESASTNQTSMYLCASEADSNQPQHFGDGTRLSIL.